This TCR beta chain stems from a study of T-cell reconstitution after alpha-beta-depleted transplantation in children. Study-wide results and limits: The study traced high day-60 TCRbeta diversity in some patients to surviving recipient T cells and thymic progenitors.

TCRbeta library construction was performed incorporating unique molecular identifiers. MiXCR, run by TCRdb on the PCR reads, gives a single entry per CDR3 protein. The data hold 450,000 to 600,000 distinct CDR3 sequences, with about 11% observed a single time. CDR1 and CDR2 from the germline V gene are SGHKS and YYEKEE (reference sequence). The CDR3 runs 18 residues. V dropped 7 bases and J dropped 6; count of bases not matched to a gene: 21. Turning to this clonotype: Its antigen is undetermined.

The source was PBMCs, collected before TCRalphabeta/CD19-depleted stem cell transplant. This TCR was sampled from a child aged 2 to 10 with inherited bone marrow failure, due to receive a stem cell transplant. J is TRBJ2-3 and V is TRBV5-5; 9 bases fit TRBD2. In nucleotides, the CDR3 is TGTGCCAGCTGCGGGGGCAGCGGGAGGTCCCCTTATCCGGATACGCAGTATTTT. Its protein is CASCGGSGRSPYPDTQYF.